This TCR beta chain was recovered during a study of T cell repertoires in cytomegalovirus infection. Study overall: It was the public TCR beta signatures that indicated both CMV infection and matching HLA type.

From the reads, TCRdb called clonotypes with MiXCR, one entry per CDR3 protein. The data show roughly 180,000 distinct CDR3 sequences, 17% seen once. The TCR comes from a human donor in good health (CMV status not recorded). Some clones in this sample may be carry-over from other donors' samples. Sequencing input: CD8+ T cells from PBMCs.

The CDR3 region is CASSVTGSGNTIYF. The CDR3 nucleotides are TGTGCCAGCAGCGTTACAGGGTCTGGAAACACCATATATTTT. The chain uses TRBV11-2 and TRBJ1-3; TRBD1 might be the D (6 bases). Germline V gene sequence: CDR1 SGHAT, CDR2 FQNNGV. V lost 5 bases, J lost 1 base, and 9 bases lay in between. The CDR3 length is 14 residues.